This entry lists 12 T cell receptor beta chains sequenced from one sample in a study of a mutant IDH1 vaccine in newly diagnosed glioma. The time point here: week 35, safety follow-up. Alongside topical imiquimod, each dose of vaccine comprised 300 ug of mutant IDH1 20-mer peptide. No cognate antigen is known for these TCRs. This table comes from immunoSEQ multiplex PCR, and its TCRdb copy is limited to in-frame clones, with some not included. The sample includes roughly 50,000 clones, around four fifths of them seen just once. Sequenced material: PBMCs, taken from a glioma patient whose treatment included an IDH1 peptide vaccine. Receptor source: a woman aged 18-35 years with glioma.

The J gene is TRBJ1-1, the V gene TRBV6-5, with D unclear. Germline CDR1 and CDR2: MNHEY and SVGAGI. The CDR3 length is 14 residues. The germline V and J ends were trimmed by 2 bases and 2 bases, with 9 bases remaining between them. The CDR3 DNA follows: TGTGCCAGCAGTTACACGGATTATAACACTGAAGCTTTCTTT. It specifies CASSYTDYNTEAFF.

J is TRBJ2-3 and V is TRBV7-9; the D is unclear. Germline CDR1 is SEHNR and CDR2 is FQNEAQ (reference sequence). CDR3 length: 12 amino acids. V shed 6 bases and J shed 4 bases, with 8 bases lying between them. CDR3 sequence (DNA): TGTGCCAGCAGATCTCTAGCAGATACGCAGTATTTT. Amino acid sequence: CASRSLADTQYF.

The V gene is TRBV30, the J gene TRBJ2-1; unclear D gene. The CDR3 runs to 14 residues. Germline V lookup: CDR1 GTSNPN, CDR2 SVGIG (reference sequence). V lost 2 bases, J lost 5 bases, and 13 bases lay in between. DNA of the CDR3: TGTGCCTGGAGTTTCGCGGCGGCAGACAATGAGCAGTTCTTC. It codes for CAWSFAAADNEQFF.

V gene TRBV12-5 combines with J gene TRBJ2-3; either TRBD1 or TRBD2 may supply D (5 bases each). The length of the CDR3 is 15 residues. V was trimmed by 6 bases and J by 2 bases, leaving 15 bases between them. The germline gives CDR1 LGHNT, CDR2 FRNRAP. Here the CDR3 reads CASGGVRAPTDTQYF. CDR3 nucleotides: TGTGCTAGTGGGGGGGTCCGTGCCCCCACAGATACGCAGTATTTT.

The rearrangement links TRBV5-1 to TRBJ1-2; 8 bases match TRBD1. V was clipped by 4 bases and J by 5 bases; unmatched bases: 7. The CDR3 extends over 14 amino acids. Germline V gene sequence: CDR1 SGHRS, CDR2 YFSETQ. The CDR3 DNA follows: TGCGCCAGCAGCGAAACGACAGGGGTGTATGGCTACACCTTC. Translation gives CASSETTGVYGYTF. The full variable domain, in which reference TRBV5-1 and TRBJ1-2 provide the parts outside the CDR3, is KAGVTQTPRYLIKTRGQQVTLSCSPISGHRSVSWYQQTPGQGLQFLFEYFSETQRNKGNFPGRFSGRQFSNSRSEMNVSTLELGDSALYLCASSETTGVYGYTFGSGTRLTVV.

In its sample, this clone was seen a few times. This sequence joins TRBV18 and TRBJ1-4, with D tentatively TRBD1 (5 bases). CDR3 length: 15 residues. The germline CDR1 and CDR2 sequences are KGHSH and LQKENI. Trimming took off 3 bases at V and 4 bases at J, with 12 bases between the two ends. This chain's CDR3 is CASSPDGTDNEKLFF. Written as DNA, the CDR3 is TGTGCCAGCTCACCCGACGGGACCGATAATGAAAAACTGTTTTTT.

This rearrangement joins TRBV7-6 to TRBJ1-4; D is uncertain. Germline CDR1 reads SGHVS; CDR2 reads FNYEAQ. This CDR3 contains 12 residues. V was clipped by 5 bases and J by 3 bases, with 4 bases between them. The CDR3 protein is CASSISNEKLFF. For the CDR3, the DNA is TGTGCCAGCAGCATATCTAATGAAAAACTGTTTTTT.

This chain joins TRBV5-1 and TRBJ2-1, with D perhaps TRBD1 or TRBD2 (5 bases each). Germline V gene sequence: CDR1 SGHRS, CDR2 YFSETQ. The CDR3 has 15 amino acids. The V end lost 4 bases, the J end lost 0 bases, and 11 bases lay between the germline ends. DNA of the CDR3: TGCGCCAGCAGCCCGGGACGGATCTCCTACAATGAGCAGTTCTTC. This codes for CASSPGRISYNEQFF.

This chain links TRBV29-1 with TRBJ1-1, with 8 positions matching TRBD1. The germline CDR1 and CDR2 sequences are SQVTM and ANQGSEA. Trimming at V came to 7 bases and at J to 4 bases, leaving 2 bases not matched to a gene. The CDR3 sequence is 11 residues long. CDR3 protein: CSAGQGTEAFF. In nucleotides, the CDR3 is TGCAGCGCCGGACAGGGCACTGAAGCTTTCTTT. Full variable domain (missing parts from reference TRBV29-1 and TRBJ1-1): SAVISQKPSRDICQRGTSLTIQCQVDSQVTMMFWYRQQPGQSLTLIATANQGSEATYESGFVIDKFPISRPNLTFSTLTVSNMSPEDSSIYLCSAGQGTEAFFGQGTRLTVV.

This chain links TRBV5-1 with TRBJ2-1; 14 bases are shared with TRBD2. The J segment lost 6 bases and the V segment lost 4 bases, leaving 9 bases of the junction unmatched. CDR3 size: 17 residues. Per the germline V gene, CDR1 is SGHRS and CDR2 is YFSETQ. The CDR3, as DNA: TGCGCCAGCAGCCCCGGGACTAGCGGGAGAGGGGGCAATGAGCAGTTCTTC. It codes for CASSPGTSGRGGNEQFF.

The V gene is TRBV5-1, the J gene TRBJ1-1, with TRBD1 as a possible D gene (5 bases). Germline V CDR1 and CDR2: SGHRS, YFSETQ. This CDR3 is 13 amino acids long. Trimming removed 0 bases from V and 4 bases from J, with 7 bases in between. This CDR3 is CASSLGGGTEAFF. CDR3 DNA sequence: TGCGCCAGCAGCTTGGGGGGGGGCACTGAAGCTTTCTTT.

The chain uses TRBV9 and TRBJ2-1; D is uncertain. Trimming shortened V by 1 base and J by 7 bases, and 9 bases separated the two germline ends. Germline loops: CDR1 SGDLS, CDR2 YYNGEE. This CDR3 has 13 amino acids. Written as DNA, the CDR3 is TGTGCCAGCAGCGTAACCCCCTGGAATGAGCAGTTCTTC. Translating it yields CASSVTPWNEQFF. Full variable domain (remainder filled in from reference TRBV9 and TRBJ2-1): DSGVTQTPKHLITATGQRVTLRCSPRSGDLSVYWYQQSLDQGLQFLIQYYNGEERAKGNILERFSAQQFPDLHSELNLSSLELGDSALYFCASSVTPWNEQFFGPGTRLTVL.